This TCR beta chain was recovered during a study of T cell responses to AZD1222 COVID-19 vaccine. Findings of the study overall: Clonal diversity was possibly underestimated, and the donors were mostly white British, with more females. Reportedly, nearly half of unique spike TCRs recognized epitopes outside B.1.351/B.1.1.7 mutations. Repertoires were obtained solely post-peak T cell response.

Comment on this clone: Antigen: not known.

Only in-frame clones appear in the TCRdb table, and some are missing; sequencing was by immunoSEQ multiplex PCR. The table lists 15,000 to 20,000 clones, 84% of them singletons, with roughly 15% in the top ten. The sequence was collected from an adult who received the AZD1222 COVID-19 vaccine. The source was peripheral blood, collected 28 days after the second AZD1222 dose.

In DNA form, the CDR3 reads TGTGCCAGCAGTCCACCCGGGAGCCTGGGAAACACCATATATTTT. This codes for CASSPPGSLGNTIYF. The rearrangement joins TRBV6-5 to TRBJ1-3; D is ambiguous. Germline V CDR1 and CDR2: MNHEY, SVGAGI. The CDR3 sequence is 15 residues long. Between the trimmed V and J ends, which lost 5 bases and 4 bases, there was a span of 15 bases.